This entry lists 24 T cell receptor beta chains sequenced from one sample in a study of cytomegalovirus exposure and HLA in healthy donors. Researchers ran the PCR with 60 Vbeta and 13 Jbeta primers. Using immunoSEQ multiplex PCR, the repertoire was profiled, and TCRdb retains in-frame clones only, with some absent. The sample holds some 150,000 clones, approximately 80% seen once. Sequenced input: PBMCs. These receptor sequences come from a woman between 18 and 30 years old in good health and CMV-seropositive.

This clone is a singleton in its sample. V usage is TRBV2 and J usage is TRBJ1-4, with D possibly TRBD1 on 5 matching bases. The CDR3 has 16 residues. Germline V gene sequence: CDR1 SNHLY, CDR2 FYNNEI. V lost 4 bases, J lost 0 bases, and 12 bases lay in between. The CDR3 region has the DNA TGTGCCAGCAGTGCCGACAGCCGCTCAACTAATGAAAAACTGTTTTTT. Translated, it gives CASSADSRSTNEKLFF.

The chain links TRBV7-2 to TRBJ1-2, with unresolved D. CDR1 and CDR2 (germline): SGHTA, FQGNSA. V gave up 8 bases and J gave up 4 bases, with 20 bases separating them. The CDR3 sequence is 15 residues long. CDR3 DNA sequence: TGTGCCAGCTACAGCTATTCTTGGGCTACCTATGGCTACACCTTC. Amino acid sequence: CASYSYSWATYGYTF.

The J gene is TRBJ1-5, the V gene TRBV28; D gene unclear. Looked up from germline, CDR1 is MDHEN and CDR2 is SYDVKM. The CDR3 is made up of 14 amino acids. V lost 4 bases to trimming and J lost 2 bases, with 9 bases between them. This CDR3 reads CASSSRVGNQPQHF. The CDR3 region has the DNA TGTGCCAGCAGTTCCCGGGTTGGCAATCAGCCCCAGCATTTT.

Here the CDR3 DNA reads TGTGCCAGCAGCTACCGAAGGACAGGGTCTTATTACCACGAGCAGTACTTC. The encoded protein is CASSYRRTGSYYHEQYF. The rearrangement uses TRBV7-2 and TRBJ2-7; TRBD1 matches 8 bases. V dropped 4 bases and J dropped 5; count of bases not matched to a gene: 16. The V gene's germline CDR1 is SGHTA and CDR2 FQGNSA. The CDR3 has 17 amino acids.

V usage is TRBV29-1 and J usage is TRBJ1-2, with a possible D match to TRBD1 (5 bases). This CDR3 is built from 12 residues. V was trimmed by 4 bases and J by 2 bases, leaving 8 bases between them. Germline CDR1 reads SQVTM; CDR2 reads ANQGSEA. The CDR3 DNA follows: TGCAGCGTTGTGCCAGGGAACTATGGCTACACCTTC. Residues: CSVVPGNYGYTF.

The chain is built from TRBV6-5 and TRBJ2-7, with a tentative D call TRBD2 (6 bases). This CDR3 is 14 amino acids long. V lost 2 bases, J lost 5 bases, and 13 bases lay in between. Germline CDR1 is MNHEY and CDR2 is SVGAGI. CDR3 residues: CASSYARRVDEQYF. CDR3 sequence (DNA): TGTGCCAGCAGTTACGCCCGGAGGGTGGACGAGCAGTACTTC.

The chain has TRBV19 and TRBJ1-1, with TRBD1 identical over 7 bases. Germline CDR1 LNHDA, CDR2 SQIVND (reference sequence). The CDR3 covers 13 residues. The V and J ends lost 3 bases and 3 bases, in that order; junction bases with no gene match: 1. The CDR3 sequence: CASSMQGDTEAFF. The CDR3 DNA is TGTGCCAGTAGTATGCAGGGGGACACTGAAGCTTTCTTT.

The chain recombines TRBV15 with TRBJ1-1, with D possibly being TRBD1 (5 bases). The ends were cut back, 4 bases at V and 4 bases at J, with 19 bases in the middle. The length of the CDR3 is 16 residues. The germline V gene encodes CDR1 LNHNV and CDR2 YYDKDF (reference sequence). The chain's CDR3 is CATSNPSMTGGTEAFF. The CDR3 region has the DNA TGTGCCACCAGCAACCCTTCTATGACCGGGGGCACTGAAGCTTTCTTT.

This clone came up a few times. The chain uses TRBV27 and TRBJ1-3; D perhaps matches TRBD1 (6 bases). CDR3 length: 15 amino acids. The V end was cut by 6 bases, the J end by 4 bases, with 16 bases between. Germline CDR1 reads MNHEY; CDR2 reads SMNVEV (reference sequence). The CDR3 region has the DNA TGTGCCAGCAGCCCAACATGGGGGCCCGGAAACACCATATATTTT. Amino acid sequence: CASSPTWGPGNTIYF.

The chain is built from TRBV7-9 and TRBJ2-7, with 10 bases aligning to TRBD1. Germline V gene data show CDR1 as SEHNR and CDR2 as FQNEAQ (reference sequence). J gave up 4 bases and V 5 bases, and 14 bases lay outside the gene matches. CDR3 length: 17 residues. In DNA, the CDR3 is TGTGCCAGCAGCCCTCTGGGGACAGGGGTCCCCCCATACGAGCAGTACTTC. It yields the protein CASSPLGTGVPPYEQYF.

CDR3 region: CASSPGETQYF. The CDR3 DNA follows: TGTGCCAGCAGCCCCGGTGAGACCCAGTACTTC. The chain joins TRBV7-2 to TRBJ2-5; D is ambiguous. The CDR3 spans 11 residues. Trimming left V 5 bases short and J 5 bases short, with 6 bases between. The V gene's germline CDR1 is SGHTA and CDR2 FQGNSA.

V usage is TRBV27 and J usage is TRBJ2-5, with 7 positions matching TRBD2. CDR1 is MNHEY and CDR2 is SMNVEV in the germline V gene (reference sequence). This CDR3 has 16 residues. Trimming took 3 bases from V and 2 from J; bases not matched to a gene: 9. The CDR3 sequence is CASSLLNPGLQETQYF. For the CDR3, the DNA is TGTGCCAGCAGTTTGTTGAATCCGGGACTACAAGAGACCCAGTACTTC.

This sequence joins TRBV6-5 and TRBJ2-3, with TRBD1 as a possible D gene (6 bases). V lost 4 bases, J lost 0 bases, and 8 bases lay in between. The germline gives CDR1 MNHEY, CDR2 SVGAGI. The CDR3 is 14 residues long. CDR3 residues: CASSWDKSTDTQYF. The CDR3 bases are TGTGCCAGCAGTTGGGACAAGAGCACAGATACGCAGTATTTT.

The CDR3 region is CASSLTQGRAGETQYF. CDR3 coding DNA: TGTGCCAGCAGCTTAACTCAGGGCCGCGCGGGGGAGACCCAGTACTTC. V is TRBV7-3 and J is TRBJ2-5; the D gene is possibly TRBD2 (6 bases). The CDR3 covers 16 residues. CDR1 and CDR2 (germline): SGHTA, FQGTGA. V dropped 0 bases and J dropped 5 bases, with 16 bases sitting between them.

This clone has a handful of counts. V gene TRBV9 combines with J gene TRBJ1-3; 11 positions match TRBD1. The CDR3 is 17 amino acids. Germline V CDR1 and CDR2: SGDLS, YYNGEE. V gave up 3 bases and J gave up 0 bases; unmatched junction bases: 5. Here the CDR3 reads CASSAGDRGSSGNTIYF. The CDR3 nucleotides read TGTGCCAGCAGCGCCGGGGACAGGGGGTCCTCTGGAAACACCATATATTTT. The variable domain in full, with the rest retrieved from reference TRBV9 and TRBJ1-3, is DSGVTQTPKHLITATGQRVTLRCSPRSGDLSVYWYQQSLDQGLQFLIQYYNGEERAKGNILERFSAQQFPDLHSELNLSSLELGDSALYFCASSAGDRGSSGNTIYFGEGSWLTVV.

The V gene is TRBV6-5, the J gene TRBJ2-7; D is unclear. V was shortened by 5 bases and J by 5 bases, with 7 bases between the two germline ends. This CDR3 comprises 11 residues. Germline-derived CDR1 and CDR2 are MNHEY and SVGAGI. The CDR3 loop is CASSRQDEQYF. The DNA of the CDR3 is TGTGCCAGCAGTCGGCAGGACGAGCAGTACTTC.

A single count supports this clone. The V call is TRBV7-9, the J call TRBJ1-5; D unclear. The CDR3 loop spans 13 amino acids. Trimming pared 1 base from V and 9 bases from J, leaving 10 bases between. From germline, CDR1 is SEHNR and CDR2 FQNEAQ (reference sequence). CDR3 loop: CASSLEGGGPQHF. The CDR3 DNA sequence: TGTGCCAGCAGCTTAGAGGGAGGTGGGCCCCAGCATTTT.

This CDR3 reads CASRRRGSVYNSPLHF. CDR3 nucleotide sequence: TGTGCCAGCAGGAGAAGGGGGTCCGTCTATAATTCACCCCTCCACTTT. The rearrangement links TRBV27 to TRBJ1-6; a possible D gene is TRBD1 (6 bases). CDR1 is MNHEY and CDR2 is SMNVEV in the germline V gene (reference sequence). The length of the CDR3 is 16 residues. V lost 6 bases and J 3 bases, leaving 15 bases between the germline ends.

Only a few counts were recorded for this clone. The chain links TRBV11-2 to TRBJ2-5, with TRBD2 matching over 11 bases. From germline, CDR1 is SGHAT and CDR2 FQNNGV. The J segment lost 5 bases and the V segment lost 3 bases, leaving 14 bases of the junction unmatched. This CDR3 region has 18 residues. The CDR3 sequence is CASSLRRFSGGAGETQYF. For the CDR3, the DNA is TGTGCCAGCAGCTTGCGTCGATTTAGCGGGGGGGCGGGGGAGACCCAGTACTTC.

The chain couples TRBV7-8 to TRBJ1-2; a possible D gene is TRBD1 (5 bases). Germline loops: CDR1 SGHVS, CDR2 FQNEAQ. V was clipped by 1 base and J by 7 bases, with 13 bases between them. This CDR3 spans 14 amino acids. Written as DNA, the CDR3 is TGTGCCAGCAGCTTAGAGGGGCACCCGGGTGGCTACACCTTC. This gives the protein CASSLEGHPGGYTF.

The chain recombines TRBV7-9 with TRBJ2-1; 8 bases match TRBD2. This CDR3 is built from 15 residues. The J segment lost 10 bases and the V segment lost 2 bases, leaving 10 bases of the junction unmatched. Germline lookup yields CDR1 SEHNR and CDR2 FQNEAQ (reference sequence). The CDR3 sequence is CASSLTGGATNEQFF. CDR3 bases: TGTGCCAGCAGCTTAACGGGGGGGGCCACAAACGAGCAGTTCTTC. The variable domain in full, completed from reference TRBV7-9 and TRBJ2-1, reads DTGVSQNPRHKITKRGQNVTFRCDPISEHNRLYWYRQTLGQGPEFLTYFQNEAQLEKSRLLSDRFSAERPKGSFSTLEIQRTEQGDSAMYLCASSLTGGATNEQFFGPGTRLTVL.

This clone was found once. Relative to the germline gene, one junction end is altered; a read error may explain this. The chain couples TRBV7-9 to TRBJ2-5; the D is unclear. CDR3 length: 10 residues. Germline CDR1 SEHNR, CDR2 FQNEAQ (reference sequence). DNA for the CDR3: TGTTCCAGCAGCCTGGAGACCCAGTACTTC. Amino acids: CSSSLETQYF.

The rearrangement joins TRBV7-9 to TRBJ2-1, with 8 bases matching TRBD2. Losses at the gene ends were 1 base for V and 13 bases for J; bases not matched to a gene: 3. Germline lookup yields CDR1 SEHNR and CDR2 FQNEAQ (reference sequence). This CDR3 is 12 amino acids long. CDR3 DNA: TGTGCCAGCAGCTTAGGGGGGACTAGTCAGTTCTTC. Translated, it gives CASSLGGTSQFF.

This rearrangement joins TRBV5-1 to TRBJ2-7; maybe TRBD2 (6 bases). The CDR3 totals 14 residues. The V gene's germline CDR1 is SGHRS and CDR2 YFSETQ. The V end lost 3 bases, the J end lost 0 bases, and 10 bases lay between the germline ends. The CDR3 coding sequence is TGCGCCAGCAGCTGGTCGGGACTCTCCTACGAGCAGTACTTC. It is translated as CASSWSGLSYEQYF.